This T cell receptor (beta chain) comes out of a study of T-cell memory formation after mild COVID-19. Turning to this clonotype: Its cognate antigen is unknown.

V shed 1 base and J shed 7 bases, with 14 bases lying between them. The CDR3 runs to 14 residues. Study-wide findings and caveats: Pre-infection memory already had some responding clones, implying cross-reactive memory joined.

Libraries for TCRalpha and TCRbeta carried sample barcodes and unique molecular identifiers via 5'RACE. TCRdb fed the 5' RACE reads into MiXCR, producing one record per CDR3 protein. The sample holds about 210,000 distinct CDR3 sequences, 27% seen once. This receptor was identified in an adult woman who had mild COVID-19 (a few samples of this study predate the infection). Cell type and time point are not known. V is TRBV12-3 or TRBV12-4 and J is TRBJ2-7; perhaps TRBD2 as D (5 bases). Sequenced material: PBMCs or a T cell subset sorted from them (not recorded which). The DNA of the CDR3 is TGTGCCAGCAGTTTAGGGACTGGGGTAGGGGAGCAGTACTTC. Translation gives CASSLGTGVGEQYF.